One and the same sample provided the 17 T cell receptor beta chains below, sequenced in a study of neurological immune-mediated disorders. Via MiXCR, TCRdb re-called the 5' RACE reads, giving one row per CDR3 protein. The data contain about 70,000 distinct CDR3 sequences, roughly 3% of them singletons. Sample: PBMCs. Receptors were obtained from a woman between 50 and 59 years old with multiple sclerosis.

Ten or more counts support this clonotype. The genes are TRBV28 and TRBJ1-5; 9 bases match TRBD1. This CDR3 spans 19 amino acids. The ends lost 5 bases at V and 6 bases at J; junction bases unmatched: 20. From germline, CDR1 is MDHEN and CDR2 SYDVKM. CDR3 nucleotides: TGTGCCAGCAGTCCGTACAATAGCCGCATCACAGGGGGCACTCAGCCCCAGCATTTT. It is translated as CASSPYNSRITGGTQPQHF.

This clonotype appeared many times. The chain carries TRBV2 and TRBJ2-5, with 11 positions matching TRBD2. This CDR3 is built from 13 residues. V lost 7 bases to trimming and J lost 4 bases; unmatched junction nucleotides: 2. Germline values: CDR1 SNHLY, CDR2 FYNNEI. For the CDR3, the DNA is TGTGCCAGCAAGGGACTAGCGGTAGAGACCCAGTACTTC. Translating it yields CASKGLAVETQYF.

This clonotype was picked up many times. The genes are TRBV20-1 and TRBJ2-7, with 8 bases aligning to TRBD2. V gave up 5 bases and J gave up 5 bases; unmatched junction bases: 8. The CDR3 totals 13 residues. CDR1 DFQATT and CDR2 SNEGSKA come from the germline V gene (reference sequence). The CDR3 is CSALAGGPHEQYF. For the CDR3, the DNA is TGCAGTGCTCTAGCGGGCGGACCCCACGAGCAGTACTTC.

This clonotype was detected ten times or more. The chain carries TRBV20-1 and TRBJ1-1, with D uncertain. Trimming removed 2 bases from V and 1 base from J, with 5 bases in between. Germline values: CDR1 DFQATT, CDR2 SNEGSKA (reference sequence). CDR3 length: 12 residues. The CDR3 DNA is TGCAGTGCTAGACCCTGGAACACTGAAGCTTTCTTT. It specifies CSARPWNTEAFF.

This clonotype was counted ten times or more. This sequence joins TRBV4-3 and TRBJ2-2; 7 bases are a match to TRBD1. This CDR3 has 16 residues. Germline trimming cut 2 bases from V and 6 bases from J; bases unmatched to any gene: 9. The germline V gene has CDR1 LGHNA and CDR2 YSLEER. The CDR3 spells CASSQPVIGGSGELFF. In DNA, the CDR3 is TGCGCCAGCAGCCAACCAGTTATAGGGGGCTCCGGGGAGCTGTTTTTT.

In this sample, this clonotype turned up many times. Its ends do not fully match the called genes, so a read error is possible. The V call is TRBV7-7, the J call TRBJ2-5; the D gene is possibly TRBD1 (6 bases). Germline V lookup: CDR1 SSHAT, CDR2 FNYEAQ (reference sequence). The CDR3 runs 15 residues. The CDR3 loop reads CASSLGRGSQETQYF. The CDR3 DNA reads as TGTGCTAGCAGCTTGGGCAGGGGCTCGCAAGAGACCCAGTACTTC.

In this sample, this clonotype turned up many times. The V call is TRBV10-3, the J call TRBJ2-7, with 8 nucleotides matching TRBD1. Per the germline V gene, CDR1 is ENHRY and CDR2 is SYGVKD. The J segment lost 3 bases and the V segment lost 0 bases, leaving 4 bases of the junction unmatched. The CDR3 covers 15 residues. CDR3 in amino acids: CAISESIGQGYEQYV. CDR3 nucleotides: TGTGCCATCAGTGAGTCGATAGGACAGGGCTACGAGCAGTACGTC.

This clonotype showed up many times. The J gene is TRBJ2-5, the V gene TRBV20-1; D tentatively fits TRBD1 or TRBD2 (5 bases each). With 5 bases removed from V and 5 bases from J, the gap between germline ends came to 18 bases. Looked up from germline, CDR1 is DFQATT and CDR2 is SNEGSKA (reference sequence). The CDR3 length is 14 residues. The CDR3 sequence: CSAAAGTPRETQYF. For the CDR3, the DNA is TGCAGTGCTGCCGCCGGGACCCCGAGGGAGACCCAGTACTTC.

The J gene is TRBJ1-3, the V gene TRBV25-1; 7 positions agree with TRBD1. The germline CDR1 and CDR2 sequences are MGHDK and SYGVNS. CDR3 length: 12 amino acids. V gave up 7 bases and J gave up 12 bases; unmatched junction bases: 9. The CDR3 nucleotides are TGTGCCAGCATAGGGGGCAGAAAAAACATATATTTT. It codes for CASIGGRKNIYF.

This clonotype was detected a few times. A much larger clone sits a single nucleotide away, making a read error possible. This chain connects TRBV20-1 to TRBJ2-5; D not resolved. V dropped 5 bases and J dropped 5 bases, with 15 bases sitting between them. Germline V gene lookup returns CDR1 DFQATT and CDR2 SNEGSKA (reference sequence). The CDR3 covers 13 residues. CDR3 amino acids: CSAEGLVSETQYF. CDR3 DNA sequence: TGCAGTGCTGAAGGGCTGGTTTCGGAGACCCAGTACTTC.

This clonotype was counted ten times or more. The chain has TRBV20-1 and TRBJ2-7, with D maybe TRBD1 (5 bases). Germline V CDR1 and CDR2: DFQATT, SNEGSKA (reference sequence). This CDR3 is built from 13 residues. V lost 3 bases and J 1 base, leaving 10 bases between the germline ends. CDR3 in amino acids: CSARWGLSYEQYF. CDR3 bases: TGCAGTGCTAGGTGGGGCCTTTCCTACGAGCAGTACTTC.

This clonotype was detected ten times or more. The CDR3 sequence: CSARTWGSTDTQYF. The CDR3 bases are TGCAGTGCTAGAACGTGGGGGAGCACAGATACGCAGTATTTT. V gene TRBV20-1 combines with J gene TRBJ2-3; perhaps D is TRBD1 or TRBD2 (5 bases each). The CDR3 has 14 amino acids. CDR1 DFQATT and CDR2 SNEGSKA come from the germline V gene (reference sequence). The V and J ends lost 2 bases and 0 bases respectively, with 9 bases between them.

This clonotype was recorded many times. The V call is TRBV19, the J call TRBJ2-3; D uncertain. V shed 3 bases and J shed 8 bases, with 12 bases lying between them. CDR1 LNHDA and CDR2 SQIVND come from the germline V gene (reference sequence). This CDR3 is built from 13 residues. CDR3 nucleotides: TGTGCCAGTAGTATGATCTCCTATCGTACGCAGTATTTT. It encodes CASSMISYRTQYF.

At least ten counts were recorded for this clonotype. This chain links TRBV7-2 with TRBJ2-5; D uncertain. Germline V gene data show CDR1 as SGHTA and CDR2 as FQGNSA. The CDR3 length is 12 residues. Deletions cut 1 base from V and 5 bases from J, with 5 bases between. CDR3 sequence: CASSLETETQYF. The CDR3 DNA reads TGTGCCAGCAGCTTAGAAACGGAGACCCAGTACTTC.

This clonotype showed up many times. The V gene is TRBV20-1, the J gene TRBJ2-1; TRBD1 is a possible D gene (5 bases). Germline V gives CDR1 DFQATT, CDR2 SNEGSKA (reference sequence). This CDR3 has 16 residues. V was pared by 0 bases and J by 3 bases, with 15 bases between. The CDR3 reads CSARDRWGRNYNEQFF. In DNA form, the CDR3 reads TGCAGTGCTAGAGATAGGTGGGGCAGAAACTACAATGAGCAGTTCTTC.

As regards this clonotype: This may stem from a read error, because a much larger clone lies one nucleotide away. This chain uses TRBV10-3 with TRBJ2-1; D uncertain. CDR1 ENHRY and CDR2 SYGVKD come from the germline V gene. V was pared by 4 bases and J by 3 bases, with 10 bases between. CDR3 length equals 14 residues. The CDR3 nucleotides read TGTGCCATCAGTGGTCTGCGAGACTACAATGAGCAGTTCTTC. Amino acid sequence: CAISGLRDYNEQFF.

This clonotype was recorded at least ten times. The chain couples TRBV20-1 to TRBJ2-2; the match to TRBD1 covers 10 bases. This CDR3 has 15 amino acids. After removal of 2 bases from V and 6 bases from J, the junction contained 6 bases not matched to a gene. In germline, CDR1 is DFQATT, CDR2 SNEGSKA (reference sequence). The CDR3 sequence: CSARNDRGRPGELFF. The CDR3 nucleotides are TGCAGTGCTAGAAACGACAGGGGGCGCCCCGGGGAGCTGTTTTTT.